One T cell receptor (beta chain) is described in this entry. The data originate from a study of cytomegalovirus exposure and HLA in healthy donors. The CDR3 covers 14 residues. Germline values: CDR1 MNHEY, CDR2 SVGAGI. V lost 0 bases to trimming and J lost 5 bases, with 10 bases between them. A multiplex PCR was run with 60 Vbeta primers and 13 Jbeta primers. Libraries were prepared by immunoSEQ multiplex PCR; TCRdb keeps only in-frame clonotypes and omits some of them. Among about 190,000 clones listed, roughly 76% were seen once. The origin of this receptor is a woman in her twenties or thirties in good health and CMV-seropositive. Material: PBMCs. V and J are TRBV6-5 and TRBJ2-5; D call uncertain. The DNA of the CDR3 is TGTGCCAGCAGTTACTCTGCGCGAAGCGAGACCCAGTACTTC. Translated, it gives CASSYSARSETQYF.